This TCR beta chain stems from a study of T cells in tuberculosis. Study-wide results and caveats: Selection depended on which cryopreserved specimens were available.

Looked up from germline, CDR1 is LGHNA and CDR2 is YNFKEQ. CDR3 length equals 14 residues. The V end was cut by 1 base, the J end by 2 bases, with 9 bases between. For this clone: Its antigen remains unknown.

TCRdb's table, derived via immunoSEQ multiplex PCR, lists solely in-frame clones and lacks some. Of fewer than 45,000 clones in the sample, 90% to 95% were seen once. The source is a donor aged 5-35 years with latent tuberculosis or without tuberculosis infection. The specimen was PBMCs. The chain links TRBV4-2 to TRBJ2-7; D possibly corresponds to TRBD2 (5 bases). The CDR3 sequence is CASSQGTVAYEQYF. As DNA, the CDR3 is TGTGCCAGCAGCCAAGGGACTGTCGCCTACGAGCAGTACTTC.